This passage covers 11 T cell receptor beta chains from one sample sequenced in a study of multiple sclerosis patients with progressive multifocal leukoencephalopathy. The repertoire was sequenced with immunoSEQ multiplex PCR; TCRdb's copy has only in-frame clones and lacks some. The sample has around 25,000 clones; roughly 90% are singletons. The sample's time point: less than 15 months of natalizumab therapy. Specimen: PBMCs, collected from a patient treated with natalizumab. Source of these receptors: a man aged 30 to 45 with multiple sclerosis.

The chain uses TRBV7-8 and TRBJ1-4; TRBD1 is a possible D gene (5 bases). Trimming left V 5 bases short and J 2 bases short, with 12 bases between. The CDR3 runs 15 residues. Germline CDR1 SGHVS, CDR2 FQNEAQ. The CDR3 nucleotides read TGTGCCAGCAGCGCCGACAGACCCACTAATGAAAAACTGTTTTTT. The encoded protein is CASSADRPTNEKLFF. The full variable domain, with the rest looked up from reference TRBV7-8 and TRBJ1-4, is GAGVSQSPRYKVAKRGQDVALRCDPISGHVSLFWYQQALGQGPEFLTYFQNEAQLDKSGLPSDRFFAERPEGSVSTLKIQRTQQEDSAVYLCASSADRPTNEKLFFGSGTQLSVL.

The chain recombines TRBV14 with TRBJ2-1, with D uncertain. Trimming shortened V by 1 base and J by 2 bases, and 9 bases separated the two germline ends. The germline V gene has CDR1 SGHDN and CDR2 FVKESK. The CDR3 sequence is 15 residues long. The CDR3 nucleotides are TGTGCCAGCAGCCAAGCCCCACTCACCTACAATGAGCAGTTCTTC. Translated: CASSQAPLTYNEQFF.

This clone appeared once. In DNA form, the CDR3 reads TGTGCCAGCAGTTACTCTTTGGGACAGGCGTATGGCTACACCTTC. It codes for CASSYSLGQAYGYTF. The genes are TRBV6-5 and TRBJ1-2, with 8 bases aligning to TRBD1. V trimming: 0 bases; J trimming: 5 bases; junction bases outside the gene matches: 5. The CDR3 consists of 15 residues. The germline V gene has CDR1 MNHEY and CDR2 SVGAGI.

J is TRBJ2-2 and V is TRBV18; 7 bases are a match to TRBD2. The V gene's germline CDR1 is KGHSH and CDR2 LQKENI. The CDR3 is made up of 15 amino acids. J was trimmed by 3 bases and V by 7 bases; bases with no gene match: 8. The CDR3 coding sequence is TGTGCCAGCTACCCGAGCGGGACCGACACCGGGGAGCTGTTTTTT. It is translated as CASYPSGTDTGELFF.

The chain joins TRBV30 to TRBJ1-4; D unresolved. This CDR3 has 14 residues. V lost 0 bases to trimming and J lost 4 bases, with 9 bases between them. Germline CDR1 is GTSNPN and CDR2 is SVGIG (reference sequence). CDR3: CAWSVLGINEKLFF. Written as DNA, the CDR3 is TGTGCCTGGAGTGTACTGGGGATTAATGAAAAACTGTTTTTT.

This clone has just a few counts. The chain joins TRBV5-4 to TRBJ2-3; D may be TRBD2 (6 bases). The CDR3 sequence is 13 residues long. CDR1 SGHNT and CDR2 YYREEE come from the germline V gene (reference sequence). Trimming cost V 2 bases and J 3 bases, with 7 bases left between them. The CDR3 DNA is TGTGCCAGCAGCTTTGGGGGGACAGATACGCAGTATTTT. Translated: CASSFGGTDTQYF. The full variable domain, with the rest looked up from reference TRBV5-4 and TRBJ2-3, is ETGVTQSPTHLIKTRGQQVTLRCSSQSGHNTVSWYQQALGQGPQFIFQYYREEENGRGNFPPRFSGLQFPNYSSELNVNALELDDSALYLCASSFGGTDTQYFGPGTRLTVL.

This chain joins TRBV27 and TRBJ1-1; 10 bases agree with TRBD1. Trimming at V came to 5 bases and at J to 12 bases, leaving 9 bases not matched to a gene. The CDR3 has 13 amino acids. Germline V lookup: CDR1 MNHEY, CDR2 SMNVEV (reference sequence). CDR3 nucleotides: TGTGCCAGCAGTGCCTACCGGGGACAGGGGTCTTTCTTT. It is translated as CASSAYRGQGSFF.

CDR3 region: CASSSGQGRNTEAFF. The CDR3 DNA is TGTGCCAGCAGCTCGGGACAGGGTAGGAACACTGAAGCTTTCTTT. V gene TRBV7-9 combines with J gene TRBJ1-1, with 9 bases aligning to TRBD1. This CDR3 spans 15 amino acids. Trimming at V came to 4 bases and at J to 1 base, leaving 4 bases not matched to a gene. Germline CDR1 and CDR2: SEHNR and FQNEAQ (reference sequence).

The chain has TRBV5-1 and TRBJ1-2; D remains ambiguous. The V gene lost 4 bases and the J gene lost 0 bases, with 16 bases spanning the gap. The CDR3 sequence is 16 residues long. The germline gives CDR1 SGHRS, CDR2 YFSETQ. The CDR3 sequence: CASSLRDTTSNYGYTF. Here the CDR3 DNA reads TGCGCCAGCAGCCTCAGAGACACAACCTCTAACTATGGCTACACCTTC.

This rearrangement joins TRBV6-1 to TRBJ1-2, with 8 bases matching TRBD1. This CDR3 is built from 12 residues. Losses at the gene ends were 5 bases for V and 7 bases for J; bases not matched to a gene: 3. The germline gives CDR1 MNHNS, CDR2 SASEGT. The CDR3, as DNA: TGTGCCAGCAGTTCGACAGGGGTTGGCTACACCTTC. Translating it yields CASSSTGVGYTF.

This clone was recorded once. The chain links TRBV30 to TRBJ2-3; 8 nucleotides agree with TRBD2. The V segment lost 3 bases and the J segment 7 bases; nucleotides outside the gene matches: 15. Germline CDR1 reads GTSNPN; CDR2 reads SVGIG (reference sequence). This CDR3 contains 16 residues. CDR3 sequence reads: CAWRPRGGRSRNTQYF. CDR3 sequence (DNA): TGTGCCTGGAGACCTAGAGGCGGGAGGTCCCGGAATACGCAGTATTTT. Full variable domain (remainder filled in from reference TRBV30 and TRBJ2-3): SQTIHQWPATLVQPVGSPLSLECTVEGTSNPNLYWYRQAAGRGLQLLFYSVGIGQISSEVPQNLSASRPQDRQFILSSKKLLLSDSGFYLCAWRPRGGRSRNTQYFGPGTRLTVL.